This TCR beta chain was retrieved from a study of T cells in Graves' hyperthyroidism and ophthalmopathy. Study context: At the time of initial diagnosis and before any treatment, peripheral blood was collected. General study points: The model identified upcoming ophthalmopathy a median roughly 6.5 months ahead of onset.

Many counts were recorded for this clonotype. Its specificity is unknown. Using RNA transcripts as the source, TCR beta CDR3 regions were amplified. Carried out on the TCR CDR3, a first-round RT-PCR used the HTBI primer set. TCRdb used MiXCR to reprocess the multiplex PCR reads, holding one entry per CDR3 protein. The sample holds under 300,000 distinct CDR3 sequences; approximately 26% are singletons and the top ten take approximately 30%. This receptor was identified in a man between 35 and 55 years old with Graves' hyperthyroidism that later progressed to Graves' ophthalmopathy. The sequencing input was blood.

DNA of the CDR3: TGCAGTGCTAGAGACCCAGCGGGAGGGTACGAGCAGTACTTC. It translates to CSARDPAGGYEQYF. This sequence joins TRBV20-1 and TRBJ2-7; 10 positions agree with TRBD2. CDR1 is DFQATT, CDR2 SNEGSKA, per germline (reference sequence). Unmatched junction bases numbered 3, after V lost 0 bases and J lost 4 bases. CDR3 length: 14 residues.